The clone carrying this TCR beta chain was seen only a few times. Its antigen is not known. The CDR3 has 16 residues. The ends lost 4 bases at V and 5 bases at J; junction bases unmatched: 8. In germline, CDR1 is ENHRY, CDR2 SYGVKD. Data came from immunoSEQ multiplex PCR; TCRdb stores just in-frame clones and leaves some out. The table records under 60,000 clones, roughly 88% of them present only once. The sample belongs to a study of cytomegalovirus exposure and HLA in healthy donors. Findings and caveats of the study: There were 150 to 200 TCR beta chains listed as cytomegalovirus-associated.

Sequenced sample: PBMCs. The genes are TRBV10-3 and TRBJ2-3; 11 positions agree with TRBD2. The sequence was collected from a woman in her 30s in good health and CMV-seronegative. The CDR3 region is CAISGIAGGPGDTQYF. CDR3 nucleotide sequence: TGTGCCATCAGTGGAATAGCGGGAGGGCCCGGAGATACGCAGTATTTT.